A selection of T cell receptor beta chains follows, all from one sample in a study of metastatic and nonmetastatic thyroid tumors. TCRdb re-called clones from the PCR reads using MiXCR. This table has some 24,000 clones, under 25% appearing once. Input material: blood. The receptor source for this set is a male donor with papillary thyroid cancer or a benign thyroid nodule (not recorded which). Some clones in this sample may be carry-over from other donors' samples. CDR3s include the opening cysteine and the closing phenylalanine or tryptophan. The D gene is left open where the match is weak. Expanded clones get a size class; other rows say once, few or many, or leave the size out.

d_call j_call clone_size v_call cdr3_aa cdr3_nt
- TRBJ1-1 - TRBV4-1 CASSQGQGRKTEAFF TGCGCCAGCAGCCAAGGGCAGGGGAGGAAGACTGAAGCTTTCTTT
TRBD1 TRBJ1-2 many TRBV19 CASRPGQGRGYTF TGTGCCAGTAGGCCGGGACAGGGACGGGGCTACACCTTC
- TRBJ1-4 many TRBV9 CASGRPNEKLFF TGTGCCAGCGGAAGACCTAATGAAAAACTGTTTTTT
- TRBJ1-2 once TRBV19 CASIVESTRAGNYGYTF TGTGCCAGTATTGTCGAATCGACCAGGGCTGGAAACTATGGCTACACCTTC
- TRBJ2-7 many TRBV4-2 CASSRDIRGRDDEQYF TGTGCCAGCAGCCGAGATATTCGGGGCAGGGACGACGAGCAGTACTTC
- TRBJ2-3 many TRBV30 CALTVTPTDTQYF TGTGCCTTGACAGTTACACCTACAGATACGCAGTATTTT
- TRBJ1-2 - TRBV30 CAWSSMMGVNYGYTF TGTGCCTGGAGTTCAATGATGGGAGTCAACTATGGCTACACCTTC
- TRBJ1-1 - TRBV20-1 CSASSRPPLNTEAFF TGCAGTGCTAGTTCGCGGCCGCCGTTGAACACTGAAGCTTTCTTT
- TRBJ2-3 many TRBV9 CASSVGGGLRTDTQYF TGTGCCAGCAGCGTAGGAGGGGGACTACGCACAGATACGCAGTATTTT
TRBD1 TRBJ2-1 many TRBV5-1 CASSQFPIGQGAQNEQFF TGCGCCAGCAGCCAGTTCCCGATAGGACAGGGGGCTCAAAATGAGCAGTTCTTC
- TRBJ1-4 many TRBV15 CATSISRANEKLFF TGTGCCACCAGCATAAGTAGGGCAAATGAAAAACTGTTTTTT
- TRBJ2-7 medium-sized TRBV2 CASSEPPVEQYF TGTGCCAGCAGTGAACCGCCCGTCGAGCAGTACTTC
TRBD2 TRBJ2-1 many TRBV5-1 CASSLGLAGDNEQFF TGCGCCAGCAGCTTGGGACTGGCGGGGGACAATGAGCAGTTCTTC
TRBD1 TRBJ1-6 many TRBV12-3/TRBV12-4 CASSRDRGNSPLHF TGTGCCAGCAGCCGGGACAGGGGTAATTCACCCCTCCACTTT
TRBD2 TRBJ2-2 - TRBV3-1 CASSQVALAGGPYTGELFF TGTGCCAGCAGCCAAGTCGCGCTAGCGGGAGGGCCGTACACCGGGGAGCTGTTTTTT
- TRBJ2-5 - TRBV12-3/TRBV12-4 CASSSNREGETQYF TGTGCCAGCAGTTCAAACAGGGAGGGGGAGACCCAGTACTTC
TRBD2 TRBJ2-3 many TRBV5-1 CASSEAGGPDTQYF TGCGCCAGCAGTGAGGCGGGAGGGCCGGATACGCAGTATTTT
- TRBJ1-5 many TRBV19 CASSIGGDSNQPQHF TGTGCCAGTAGTATAGGGGGGGATAGCAATCAGCCCCAGCATTTT
- TRBJ1-4 many TRBV7-2 CASSLGGGNEKLFF TGTGCCAGCAGCCTGGGAGGGGGGAATGAAAAACTGTTTTTT
- TRBJ2-1 many TRBV7-8 CASSSEGDPGQYNEQFF TGTGCCAGCAGCTCGGAGGGGGATCCAGGACAATACAATGAGCAGTTCTTC
- TRBJ1-6 few TRBV2 CAGTPGSASPLHF TGTGCCGGTACGCCGGGGTCTGCCTCACCCCTCCACTTT
- TRBJ2-7 - TRBV9 CASSVGCDSHEQYF TGTGCCAGCAGCGTAGGGTGTGATTCCCACGAGCAGTACTTC
TRBD2 TRBJ2-2 medium-sized TRBV4-1 CASSLLAGNTGELFF TGCGCCAGCAGCCTACTAGCGGGTAACACCGGGGAGCTGTTTTTT
- TRBJ2-3 - TRBV7-2 CASSAGPIDTYYF TGTGCCAGCAGCGCGGGGCCGATAGATACGTATTATTTT
- TRBJ1-1 medium-sized TRBV19 CASTLTGVANTEAFF TGTGCCAGTACCCTGACAGGTGTCGCGAACACTGAAGCTTTCTTT
- TRBJ1-1 - TRBV9 CASSVAPSDMNTEAFF TGTGCCAGCAGCGTAGCCCCATCCGACATGAACACTGAAGCTTTCTTT
- TRBJ2-2 - TRBV6-4 CASRTGRYTWELFF TGTGCCAGCAGAACAGGGCGGTACACCTGGGAGCTGTTTTTT
- TRBJ2-1 many TRBV7-3 CASSLVLQLDGEQFF TGTGCCAGCAGCTTAGTTCTTCAACTAGACGGTGAGCAGTTCTTC
- TRBJ2-2 few TRBV28 CASKRSSNTWELFF TGTGCCAGCAAAAGGTCTTCGAACACCTGGGAGCTGTTTTTT
- TRBJ2-1 many TRBV27 CASSSTIHNEQFF TGTGCCAGCAGTTCCACAATCCACAATGAGCAGTTCTTC
- TRBJ2-5 once TRBV20-1 CSGEIGGPSETQYF TGCAGTGGAGAGATCGGGGGACCCTCAGAGACCCAGTACTTC
TRBD2 TRBJ2-1 - TRBV20-1 CSAGGAGTVSGRAGEQFF TGCAGTGCTGGGGGGGCAGGGACCGTTAGCGGGAGGGCCGGAGAGCAGTTCTTC
TRBD2 TRBJ2-7 few TRBV27 CASRAVAGGSYEQYF TGTGCCAGCAGGGCTGTAGCGGGAGGGAGCTACGAGCAGTACTTC
TRBD2 TRBJ2-3 many TRBV2 CASSLAGDTQYF TGTGCCAGCAGTTTAGCGGGAGATACGCAGTATTTT
- TRBJ1-2 few TRBV28 CASSLPTSGVYTF TGTGCCAGCAGTTTACCTACCTCAGGTGTCTACACCTTC
- TRBJ1-6 medium-sized TRBV20-1 CSARPGREESSPLHF TGCAGTGCCCGCCCCGGGAGAGAGGAGAGTTCACCCCTCCACTTT
- TRBJ2-2 many TRBV6-2/TRBV6-3 CASSLPTETGELFF TGTGCCAGCAGTTTACCCACGGAGACCGGGGAGCTGTTTTTT
- TRBJ2-1 many TRBV7-8 CASSLDQGNEQFF TGTGCCAGCAGCTTAGACCAGGGCAATGAGCAGTTCTTC
TRBD2 TRBJ2-3 many TRBV5-4 CASSWKAGGTDTQYF TGTGCCAGCAGCTGGAAAGCGGGAGGCACAGATACGCAGTATTTT
TRBD2 TRBJ2-1 - TRBV20-1 CSAREVSGSSPDLFF TGCAGTGCTAGAGAAGTTAGCGGGAGTTCCCCTGACTTGTTCTTC
- TRBJ2-1 - TRBV30 CAWSLTIEQFF TGTGCCTGGAGTCTGACCATTGAGCAGTTCTTC